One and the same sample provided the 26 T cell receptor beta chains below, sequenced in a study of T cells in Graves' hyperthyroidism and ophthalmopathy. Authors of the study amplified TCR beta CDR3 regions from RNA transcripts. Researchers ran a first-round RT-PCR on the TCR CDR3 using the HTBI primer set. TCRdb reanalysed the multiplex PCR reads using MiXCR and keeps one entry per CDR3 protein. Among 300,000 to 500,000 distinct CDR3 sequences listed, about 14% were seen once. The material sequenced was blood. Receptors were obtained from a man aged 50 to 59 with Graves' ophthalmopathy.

The CDR3 nucleotides read TGTGCCAGTAGTGTGGGACAGGGGACGGCAGATACGCAGTATTTT. As protein: CASSVGQGTADTQYF. The gene calls are TRBV19 and TRBJ2-3; 10 bases align to TRBD1. The CDR3 has 15 residues. V dropped 5 bases and J dropped 4; count of bases not matched to a gene: 6. The germline CDR1 and CDR2 sequences are LNHDA and SQIVND (reference sequence).

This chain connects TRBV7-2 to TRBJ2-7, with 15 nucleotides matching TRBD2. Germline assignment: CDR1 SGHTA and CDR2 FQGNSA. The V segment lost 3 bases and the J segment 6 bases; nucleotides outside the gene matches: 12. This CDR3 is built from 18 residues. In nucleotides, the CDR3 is TGTGCCAGCAGCTTGGCCCCGGGACTAGCGGGAGGTTTGTTCGAGCAGTACTTC. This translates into CASSLAPGLAGGLFEQYF. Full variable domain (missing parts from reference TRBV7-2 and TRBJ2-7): GAGVSQSPSNKVTEKGKDVELRCDPISGHTALYWYRQSLGQGLEFLIYFQGNSAPDKSGLPSDRFSAERTGGSVSTLTIQRTQQEDSAVYLCASSLAPGLAGGLFEQYFGPGTRLTVT.

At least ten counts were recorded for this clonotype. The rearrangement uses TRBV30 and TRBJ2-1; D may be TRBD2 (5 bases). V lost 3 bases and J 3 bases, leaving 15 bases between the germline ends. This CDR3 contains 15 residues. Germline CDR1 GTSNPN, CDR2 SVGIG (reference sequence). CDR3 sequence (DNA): TGTGCCTGGAGAGGACCTAGCCGATACTACAATGAGCAGTTCTTC. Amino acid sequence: CAWRGPSRYYNEQFF. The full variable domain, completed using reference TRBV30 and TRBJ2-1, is SQTIHQWPATLVQPVGSPLSLECTVEGTSNPNLYWYRQAAGRGLQLLFYSVGIGQISSEVPQNLSASRPQDRQFILSSKKLLLSDSGFYLCAWRGPSRYYNEQFFGPGTRLTVL.

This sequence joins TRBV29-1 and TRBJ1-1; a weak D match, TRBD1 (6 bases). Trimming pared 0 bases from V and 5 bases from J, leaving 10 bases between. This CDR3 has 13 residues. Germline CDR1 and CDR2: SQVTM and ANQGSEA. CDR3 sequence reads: CSVEDRGGTEAFF. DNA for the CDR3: TGCAGCGTTGAAGACAGGGGAGGTACTGAAGCTTTCTTT.

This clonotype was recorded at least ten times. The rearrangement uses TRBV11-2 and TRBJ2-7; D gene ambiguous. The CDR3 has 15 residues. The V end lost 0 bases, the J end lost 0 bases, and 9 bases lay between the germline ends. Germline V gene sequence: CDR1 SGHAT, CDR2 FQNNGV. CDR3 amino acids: CASSLDPTVSYEQYF. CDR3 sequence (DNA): TGTGCCAGCAGCTTAGATCCCACTGTCTCCTACGAGCAGTACTTC.

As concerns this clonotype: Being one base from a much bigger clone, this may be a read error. As DNA, the CDR3 is TGCAGCTTTGAAAACCGGGACTACGAGCAGTACTTC. As protein: CSFENRDYEQYF. The rearrangement links TRBV29-1 to TRBJ2-7; D is perhaps TRBD2 (5 bases). The CDR3 runs 12 residues. Germline-derived CDR1 and CDR2 are SQVTM and ANQGSEA.

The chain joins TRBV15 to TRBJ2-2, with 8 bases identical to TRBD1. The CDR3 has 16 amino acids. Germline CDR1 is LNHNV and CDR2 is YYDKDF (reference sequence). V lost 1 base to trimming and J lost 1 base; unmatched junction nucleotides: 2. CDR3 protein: CATSRAGTGNTGELFF. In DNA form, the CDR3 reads TGTGCCACCAGCAGAGCAGGGACAGGGAACACCGGGGAGCTGTTTTTT.

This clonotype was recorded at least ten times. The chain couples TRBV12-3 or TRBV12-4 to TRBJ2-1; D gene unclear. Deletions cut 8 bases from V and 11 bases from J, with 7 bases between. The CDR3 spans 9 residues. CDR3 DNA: TGTGCCAGCGAATACAAGCAGTTCTTC. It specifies CASEYKQFF.

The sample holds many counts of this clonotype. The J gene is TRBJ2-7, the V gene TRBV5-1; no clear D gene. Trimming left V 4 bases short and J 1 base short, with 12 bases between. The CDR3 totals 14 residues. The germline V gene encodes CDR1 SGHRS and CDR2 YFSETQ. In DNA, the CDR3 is TGCGCCAGCAGCCCGGACGGCCTATCCTACGAGCAGTACTTC. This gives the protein CASSPDGLSYEQYF.

The CDR3: CASWGGGNTGELFF. As DNA, the CDR3 is TGTGCCAGTTGGGGGGGGGGTAACACCGGGGAGCTGTTTTTT. This sequence joins TRBV28 and TRBJ2-2; 7 nucleotides align to TRBD2. Germline V gene data show CDR1 as MDHEN and CDR2 as SYDVKM. The trim removed 9 bases at V and 2 bases at J, leaving 6 bases unmatched. The CDR3 extends over 14 amino acids.

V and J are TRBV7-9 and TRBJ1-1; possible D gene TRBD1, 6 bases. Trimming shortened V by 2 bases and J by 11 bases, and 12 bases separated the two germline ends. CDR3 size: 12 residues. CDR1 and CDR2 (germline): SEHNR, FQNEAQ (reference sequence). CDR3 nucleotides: TGTGCCAGCAGCTTATCTCAGGGGACGGCTTTCTTT. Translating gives CASSLSQGTAFF.

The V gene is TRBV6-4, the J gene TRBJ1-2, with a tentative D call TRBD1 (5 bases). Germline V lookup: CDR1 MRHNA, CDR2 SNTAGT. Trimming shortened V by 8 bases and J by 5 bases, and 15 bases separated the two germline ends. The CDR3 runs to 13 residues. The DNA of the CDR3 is TGTGCCAGCGCTAGCCTCCAGGGTTATGGCTACACCTTC. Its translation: CASASLQGYGYTF.

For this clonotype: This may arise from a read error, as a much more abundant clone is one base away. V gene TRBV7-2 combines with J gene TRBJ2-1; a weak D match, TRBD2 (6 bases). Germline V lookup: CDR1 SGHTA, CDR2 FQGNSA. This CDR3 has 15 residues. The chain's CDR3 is CVSSWDSRGSNEQFF. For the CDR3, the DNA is TGTGTCAGCAGCTGGGACTCCCGGGGGAGCAATGAGCAGTTCTTC. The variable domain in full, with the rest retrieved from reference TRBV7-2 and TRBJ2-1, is GAGVSQSPSNKVTEKGKDVELRCDPISGHTALYWYRQSLGQGLEFLIYFQGNSAPDKSGLPSDRFSAERTGGSVSTLTIQRTQQEDSAVYLCVSSWDSRGSNEQFFGPGTRLTVL.

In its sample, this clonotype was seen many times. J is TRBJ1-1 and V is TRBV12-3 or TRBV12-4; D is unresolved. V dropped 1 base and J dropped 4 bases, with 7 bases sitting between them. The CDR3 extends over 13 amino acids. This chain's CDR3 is CASSLDRGTEAFF. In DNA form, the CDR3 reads TGTGCCAGCAGTTTAGACCGGGGCACTGAAGCTTTCTTT.

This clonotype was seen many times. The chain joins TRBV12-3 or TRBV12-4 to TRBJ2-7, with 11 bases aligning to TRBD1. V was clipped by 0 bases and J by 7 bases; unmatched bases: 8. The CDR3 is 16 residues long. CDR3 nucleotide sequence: TGTGCCAGCAGTTTAGCGCTCGGACAGGGGGCCGGGGAGCAGTACTTC. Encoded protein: CASSLALGQGAGEQYF.

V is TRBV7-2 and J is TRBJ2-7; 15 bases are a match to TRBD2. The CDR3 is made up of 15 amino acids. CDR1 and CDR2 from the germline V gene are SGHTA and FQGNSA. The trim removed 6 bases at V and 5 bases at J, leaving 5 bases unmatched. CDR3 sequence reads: CASRWTSGRGHEQYF. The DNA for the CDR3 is TGTGCCAGCAGGTGGACTAGCGGGAGGGGACACGAGCAGTACTTC.

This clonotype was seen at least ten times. CDR3 coding DNA: TGCAGTGCTAGACTAGCGGGAGGGCTCGGGTACAATGAGCAGTTCTTC. It encodes CSARLAGGLGYNEQFF. This sequence joins TRBV20-1 and TRBJ2-1; the match to TRBD2 covers 12 bases. Losses at the gene ends were 2 bases for V and 4 bases for J; bases not matched to a gene: 6. CDR3 size: 16 residues. Germline loops: CDR1 DFQATT, CDR2 SNEGSKA (reference sequence).

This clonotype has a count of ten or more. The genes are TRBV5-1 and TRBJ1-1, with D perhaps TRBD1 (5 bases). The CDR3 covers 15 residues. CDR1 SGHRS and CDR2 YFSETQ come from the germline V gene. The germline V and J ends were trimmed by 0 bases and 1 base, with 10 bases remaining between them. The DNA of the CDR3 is TGCGCCAGCAGCTTGGGGGACTTCGCGAACACTGAAGCTTTCTTT. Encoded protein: CASSLGDFANTEAFF.

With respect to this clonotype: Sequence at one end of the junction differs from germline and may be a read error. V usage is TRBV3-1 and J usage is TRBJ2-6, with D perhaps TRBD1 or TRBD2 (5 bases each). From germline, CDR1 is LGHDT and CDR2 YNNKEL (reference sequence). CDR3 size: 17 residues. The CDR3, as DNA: TGTGCCAGCAGCCCCTTCGGGGAGATCCCTGGGGCCGACGTCCTGACTTTC. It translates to CASSPFGEIPGADVLTF.

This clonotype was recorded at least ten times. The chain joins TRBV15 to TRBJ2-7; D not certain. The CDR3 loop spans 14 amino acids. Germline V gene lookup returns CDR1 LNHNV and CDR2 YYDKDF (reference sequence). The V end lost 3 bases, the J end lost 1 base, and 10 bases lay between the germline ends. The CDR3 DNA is TGTGCCACCAGCAGCCCTGGCCAATCCTACGAGCAGTACTTC. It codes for CATSSPGQSYEQYF.

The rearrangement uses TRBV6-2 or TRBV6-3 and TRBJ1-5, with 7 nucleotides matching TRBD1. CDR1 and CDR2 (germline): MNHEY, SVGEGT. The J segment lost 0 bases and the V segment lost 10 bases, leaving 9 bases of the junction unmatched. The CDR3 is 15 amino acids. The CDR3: CATQGGYRSNQPQHF. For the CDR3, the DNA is TGTGCCACTCAGGGGGGCTATCGTAGCAATCAGCCCCAGCATTTT.

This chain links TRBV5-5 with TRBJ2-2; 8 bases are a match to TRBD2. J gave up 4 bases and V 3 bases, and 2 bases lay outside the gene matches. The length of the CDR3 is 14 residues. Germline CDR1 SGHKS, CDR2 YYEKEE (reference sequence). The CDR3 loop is CASSSGGITGELFF. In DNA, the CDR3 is TGTGCCAGCAGCTCGGGGGGGATCACCGGGGAGCTGTTTTTT.

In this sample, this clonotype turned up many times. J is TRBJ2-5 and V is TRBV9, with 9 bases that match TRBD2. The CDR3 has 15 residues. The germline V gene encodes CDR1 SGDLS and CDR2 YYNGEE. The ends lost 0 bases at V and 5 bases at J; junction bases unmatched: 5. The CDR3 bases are TGTGCCAGCAGCGTAGGTAGCGGGAGTTTCGAGACCCAGTACTTC. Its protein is CASSVGSGSFETQYF.

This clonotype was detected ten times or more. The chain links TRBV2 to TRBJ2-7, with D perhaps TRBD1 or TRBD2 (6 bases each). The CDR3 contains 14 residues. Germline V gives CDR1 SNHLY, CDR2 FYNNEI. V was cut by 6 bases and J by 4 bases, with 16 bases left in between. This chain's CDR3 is CASRGGRVAYEQYF. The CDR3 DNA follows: TGTGCCAGCAGGGGGGGCAGGGTAGCATACGAGCAGTACTTC.

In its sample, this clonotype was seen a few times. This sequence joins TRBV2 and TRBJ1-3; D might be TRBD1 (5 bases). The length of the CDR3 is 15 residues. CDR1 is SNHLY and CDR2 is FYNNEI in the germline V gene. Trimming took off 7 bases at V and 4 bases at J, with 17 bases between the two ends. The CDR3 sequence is CASKFSGTEGNTIYF. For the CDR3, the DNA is TGTGCCAGCAAATTCTCCGGGACGGAAGGAAACACCATATATTTT.

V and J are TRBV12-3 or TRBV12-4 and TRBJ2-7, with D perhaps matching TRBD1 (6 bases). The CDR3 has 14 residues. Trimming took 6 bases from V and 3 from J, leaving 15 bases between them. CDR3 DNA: TGTGCCAGCAGGCCCCGGGACAACCTCTACGAGCAGTACTTC. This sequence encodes CASRPRDNLYEQYF.